The 21 T cell receptor beta chains given below trace back to one sample, sequenced in a study of control samples from healthy donors and cancer patients. The protocol was immunoSEQ multiplex PCR, while the TCRdb copy is restricted to in-frame clones and leaves out a portion. The sample includes about 110,000 clones, 90% of them seen just once. Specimen: blood. These receptors originate from a human donor in good health. The donor label of this sample is uncertain.

This chain links TRBV5-4 with TRBJ2-5; D gene unclear. The germline V gene encodes CDR1 SGHNT and CDR2 YYREEE (reference sequence). This CDR3 is built from 11 residues. Trimming removed 0 bases at V and 7 bases at J, with 4 bases between. The CDR3 DNA sequence: TGTGCCAGCAGCTTGGCGGGGACCCAGTACTTC. This codes for CASSLAGTQYF.

CDR3 sequence (DNA): TGTGCCAGCAGACGGGGAACTGGAAACACCATATATTTT. It is translated as CASRRGTGNTIYF. The chain is built from TRBV6-5 and TRBJ1-3; D is unclear. Germline CDR1 reads MNHEY; CDR2 reads SVGAGI. The CDR3 runs to 13 residues. Trimming cost V 6 bases and J 2 bases, with 8 bases left between them.

The rearrangement joins TRBV2 to TRBJ2-7, with 7 bases fitting TRBD1. This CDR3 spans 12 amino acids. V shed 7 bases, J shed 6 bases, and the junction held 6 bases outside the gene matches. CDR1 is SNHLY and CDR2 is FYNNEI in the germline V gene. Here the CDR3 DNA reads TGTGCCAGCAACGGGCCAGGGGGCGAGCAGTACTTC. This sequence encodes CASNGPGGEQYF.

Only a few counts were recorded for this clone. V is TRBV9 and J is TRBJ2-5; D possibly corresponds to TRBD1 (6 bases). Trimming stripped 7 bases from V and 4 bases from J, with 14 bases between. Germline-derived CDR1 and CDR2 are SGDLS and YYNGEE. There are 13 residues in the CDR3. CDR3 in DNA: TGTGCCAGCGGTACAGGGATGGGAGAGACCCAGTACTTC. Translation: CASGTGMGETQYF.

The CDR3 DNA sequence: TGTGCCAGTAGTATTGGAGGGGGTAACGGGGAGCTGTTTTTT. Translation gives CASSIGGGNGELFF. The rearrangement links TRBV19 to TRBJ2-2, with D tentatively TRBD1 or TRBD2 (6 bases each). In germline, CDR1 is LNHDA, CDR2 SQIVND (reference sequence). The V and J ends lost 3 bases and 7 bases respectively, with 12 bases between them. This CDR3 spans 14 amino acids.

The V gene is TRBV6-5, the J gene TRBJ1-5; 8 positions agree with TRBD1. The CDR3 runs to 14 residues. V lost 2 bases and J lost 7; bases outside the gene matches: 4. The germline V gene has CDR1 MNHEY and CDR2 SVGAGI. As DNA, the CDR3 is TGTGCCAGCAGTTACGGACAGGGCGGGCAGCCCCAGCATTTT. Its protein is CASSYGQGGQPQHF.

The V call is TRBV4-2, the J call TRBJ2-5; no reliable D call. Per the germline V gene, CDR1 is LGHNA and CDR2 is YNFKEQ. The CDR3 is 13 residues long. V dropped 4 bases and J dropped 3 bases, with 9 bases sitting between them. The CDR3 nucleotides read TGTGCCAGCAGCCGGACGGTAAAAGAGACCCAGTACTTC. Translated: CASSRTVKETQYF.

Note on this clone: One junction end does not reproduce the germline sequence, and a read error may be involved. The chain joins TRBV6-5 to TRBJ1-3; no reliable D call. CDR1 and CDR2 from the germline V gene are MNHEY and SVGAGI. The CDR3 has 16 amino acids. The CDR3 region has the DNA TGTGCCAGCAGCTACTCGACTGGAAGCTCTGGAAACACCATATATTTT. This codes for CASSYSTGSSGNTIYF.

The chain combines TRBV19 with TRBJ1-1; 7 nucleotides align to TRBD1. CDR3 length: 14 residues. Germline V gene sequence: CDR1 LNHDA, CDR2 SQIVND (reference sequence). V was pared by 3 bases and J by 5 bases, with 6 bases of the junction left unmatched. CDR3 DNA: TGTGCCAGTAGTATTTCAGACAGGGTAACTGAAGCTTTCTTT. The encoded protein is CASSISDRVTEAFF.

This chain uses TRBV6-1 with TRBJ2-7; a weak D match, TRBD2 (6 bases). The CDR3 length is 13 residues. Per germline, CDR1 MNHNS and CDR2 SASEGT. With 3 bases removed from V and 2 bases from J, the gap between germline ends came to 8 bases. The CDR3 is CASSEGGPYEQYF. CDR3 nucleotides: TGTGCCAGCAGTGAGGGGGGACCCTACGAGCAGTACTTC.

Notes on this clone: Distinct nucleotide sequences in the sample also encode this CDR3. The genes are TRBV10-3 and TRBJ1-1; D is uncertain. Germline V CDR1 and CDR2: ENHRY, SYGVKD. The length of the CDR3 is 14 residues. Trimming took off 9 bases at V and 6 bases at J, with 20 bases between the two ends. CDR3 loop: CAITDFPTSPEAFF. The DNA for the CDR3 is TGTGCCATTACAGATTTCCCTACCTCACCTGAAGCTTTCTTT.

V gene TRBV15 combines with J gene TRBJ2-7; 7 bases match TRBD1. Germline CDR1 and CDR2: LNHNV and YYDKDF (reference sequence). The CDR3 spans 19 residues. The V segment lost 4 bases and the J segment 0 bases; nucleotides outside the gene matches: 18. CDR3 residues: CATSKDPPTGHRSSYEQYF. The CDR3 nucleotides read TGTGCCACCAGCAAGGACCCCCCGACAGGGCACAGGAGCTCCTACGAGCAGTACTTC.

The V gene is TRBV3-1 (or the pseudogene TRBV3-2), the J gene TRBJ2-2, with no clear D. Germline values: CDR1 LGHDT, CDR2 YNNKEL (reference sequence). V shed 1 base and J shed 3 bases, with 12 bases lying between them. The CDR3 spans 16 residues. The CDR3 nucleotides read TGTGCCAGCAGCCAAGCACCCCGGCTGCACACCGGGGAGCTGTTTTTT. Its translation: CASSQAPRLHTGELFF.

The chain couples TRBV6-5 to TRBJ2-7; the D call may be TRBD1 or TRBD2 (5 bases each). Germline V gives CDR1 MNHEY, CDR2 SVGAGI. The V end was cut by 0 bases, the J end by 6 bases, with 9 bases between. The CDR3 is 13 amino acids. The CDR3 DNA reads TGTGCCAGCAGTTACTCGAAGAGGGGCGAGCAGTACGTC. Translated, it gives CASSYSKRGEQYV.

This chain joins TRBV5-6 and TRBJ1-2; D gene ambiguous. The CDR3 spans 14 residues. Germline V lookup: CDR1 SGHDT, CDR2 YYEEEE. The V end lost 0 bases, the J end lost 4 bases, and 10 bases lay between the germline ends. For the CDR3, the DNA is TGTGCCAGCAGCTTGGTGGGCCAATTCTATGGCTACACCTTC. This gives the protein CASSLVGQFYGYTF.

The chain couples TRBV7-9 to TRBJ1-1, with D possibly being TRBD1 (6 bases). The CDR3 runs to 12 residues. Between the trimmed V and J ends, which lost 2 bases and 5 bases, there was a span of 6 bases. In germline, CDR1 is SEHNR, CDR2 FQNEAQ (reference sequence). CDR3 sequence: CASSLTGTEAFF. CDR3 nucleotide sequence: TGTGCCAGCAGCTTAACAGGGACTGAAGCTTTCTTT.

The chain combines TRBV15 with TRBJ1-4; 8 bases agree with TRBD1. V lost 5 bases, J lost 6 bases, and 11 bases stayed unmatched. Germline assignment: CDR1 LNHNV and CDR2 YYDKDF (reference sequence). This CDR3 contains 16 residues. DNA for the CDR3: TGTGCCACCAGCCCTAGAGGAGGGACAGGAGATGAAAAACTGTTTTTT. Translating gives CATSPRGGTGDEKLFF. Complete variable domain (other parts from reference TRBV15 and TRBJ1-4): DAMVIQNPRYQVTQFGKPVTLSCSQTLNHNVMYWYQQKSSQAPKLLFHYYDKDFNNEADTPDNFQSRRPNTSFCFLDIRSPGLGDTAMYLCATSPRGGTGDEKLFFGSGTQLSVL.

This clone was picked up a small number of times. The rearrangement uses TRBV6-1 and TRBJ1-2; D is undetermined. Per germline, CDR1 MNHNS and CDR2 SASEGT. The length of the CDR3 is 13 residues. Trimming removed 3 bases at V and 8 bases at J, with 13 bases between. CDR3: CASSDGLVRGYTF. CDR3 coding DNA: TGTGCCAGCAGTGATGGTTTGGTTCGAGGCTACACCTTC.

This chain joins TRBV19 and TRBJ1-1; no clear D gene. CDR1 and CDR2 from the germline V gene are LNHDA and SQIVND (reference sequence). Between the trimmed V and J ends, which lost 0 bases and 1 base, there was a span of 12 bases. This CDR3 has 16 amino acids. CDR3 coding DNA: TGTGCCAGTAGTATAGATAGGCTGGTTGGGAACACTGAAGCTTTCTTT. Its protein is CASSIDRLVGNTEAFF. The entire variable domain, with the rest obtained from reference TRBV19 and TRBJ1-1, is as follows: DGGITQSPKYLFRKEGQNVTLSCEQNLNHDAMYWYRQDPGQGLRLIYYSQIVNDFQKGDIAEGYSVSREKKESFPLTVTSAQKNPTAFYLCASSIDRLVGNTEAFFGQGTRLTVV.

This rearrangement joins TRBV2 to TRBJ1-1; TRBD1 aligns across 7 bases. The CDR3 totals 14 residues. Germline lookup yields CDR1 SNHLY and CDR2 FYNNEI. Germline trimming cut 4 bases from V and 0 bases from J; bases unmatched to any gene: 2. CDR3 nucleotide sequence: TGTGCCAGCAGTGGGGACAGTATGAACACTGAAGCTTTCTTT. This translates into CASSGDSMNTEAFF.

The chain recombines TRBV7-8 with TRBJ1-5, with TRBD1 matching 9 bases. V gave up 7 bases and J gave up 5 bases; unmatched junction bases: 9. CDR1 SGHVS and CDR2 FQNEAQ come from the germline V gene. The CDR3 sequence is 15 residues long. CDR3 sequence: CASTPGGQGYQPQHF. DNA of the CDR3: TGTGCCAGCACCCCAGGGGGACAGGGATATCAGCCCCAGCATTTT.